This T cell receptor (beta chain) was obtained from a study of blood T cell repertoires in COVID-19. Across the study: The cDNA or gDNA used as material had been derived from T cells, B-cell-depleted T cells, or PBMCs.

The table came from immunoSEQ multiplex PCR; TCRdb's copy has only in-frame clones and leaves some out. The table records 35,000 to 40,000 clones, approximately 91% of them present only once. CDR1 and CDR2 from the germline V gene are ENHRY and SYGVKD. Trimming at V came to 9 bases and at J to 5 bases, leaving 1 base not matched to a gene. The CDR3 has 11 amino acids. The source of this sequence is a man between 70 and 80 years old with active COVID-19. The genes are TRBV10-3 and TRBJ2-7; 10 nucleotides align to TRBD2. The sample comprised peripheral blood. DNA of the CDR3: TGTGCCATACTAGCGGGAAACGAGCAGTACTTC. It yields the protein CAILAGNEQYF.